The sample holds a few counts of the clone carrying this TCR beta chain. Its antigen remains unknown. This sample was included in a study of T-cell reconstitution after alpha-beta-depleted transplantation in children. Study-level points and caveats: Alpha-beta T cells present about two months after transplant were reported to originate from several hundred expanded graft clones.

Unique molecular identifiers were built into the TCRbeta library. One entry per CDR3 protein, called by TCRdb with MiXCR from the PCR reads. This table holds approximately 520,000 distinct CDR3 sequences, about 10% found once. The V segment lost 4 bases and the J segment 7 bases; nucleotides outside the gene matches: 11. This CDR3 has 16 residues. CDR1 and CDR2 (germline): SGHRS, YFSETQ. The input for sequencing was PBMCs, mostly from graft donor cells, taken 180 days after TCRalphabeta/CD19-depleted stem cell transplant. The J gene is TRBJ1-1, the V gene TRBV5-1; 12 nucleotides align to TRBD1. The receptor comes from a female patient aged 2-15 years who had a stem cell transplant for aplastic anemia, so the T cells may come from the graft donor. The CDR3 DNA follows: TGCGCCAGCAGCCTGGGACAGGGGGCACGGGTATTTGAAGCTTTCTTT. This encodes CASSLGQGARVFEAFF. The full variable domain, in which reference TRBV5-1 and TRBJ1-1 provide the parts outside the CDR3, is KAGVTQTPRYLIKTRGQQVTLSCSPISGHRSVSWYQQTPGQGLQFLFEYFSETQRNKGNFPGRFSGRQFSNSRSEMNVSTLELGDSALYLCASSLGQGARVFEAFFGQGTRLTVV.